Listed below are T cell receptor beta chains from one sample, sequenced in a study of blood T cell repertoires in COVID-19. Generated by immunoSEQ multiplex PCR, the TCRdb table keeps only in-frame clones and is missing some. The repertoire holds about 150,000 clones, with around four fifths as singletons. Material for sequencing was peripheral blood. The origin of the receptors is a human donor in a cohort sampled during active COVID-19. The CDR3 runs from the conserved cysteine through the conserved F or W. D genes are given only for firm matches. Not every row has a clone size; where given, it reads once, few, many or a size class.

v_call	j_call	clone_size	d_call	cdr3_nt	cdr3_aa
TRBV7-2	TRBJ2-2	-	-	TGTGCCAGCAGCACCCGGACAGAGAACACCGGGGAGCTGTTTTTT	CASSTRTENTGELFF
TRBV5-6	TRBJ1-1	few	-	TGTGCCAGCAGCAAACGGGTGGAGATTGAAGCTTTCTTT	CASSKRVEIEAFF
TRBV5-1	TRBJ1-4	-	TRBD1	TGCGCCAGCAGCACGGGACAGGCTGGGGGTGAAAAACTGTTTTTT	CASSTGQAGGEKLFF
TRBV30	TRBJ2-5	-	-	TGTGCCTGGAGTGTAAAGGGGGTAGAGACCCAGTACTTC	CAWSVKGVETQYF
TRBV7-3	TRBJ2-1	-	TRBD2	TGTGCCAGCAGTCCTAGCGGGGGACGTTACAATGAGCAGTTCTTC	CASSPSGGRYNEQFF
TRBV28	TRBJ2-6	-	-	TGTGCCAGCAGCCTCAGGGGGGACGGGGCCAACGTCCTGACTTTC	CASSLRGDGANVLTF
TRBV5-1	TRBJ2-2	once	-	TGCGCCAGCAGGCCCCTCAGGGTCACCGGGGAGCTGTTTTTT	CASRPLRVTGELFF
TRBV7-2	TRBJ1-2	-	-	TGTGCCAGCAGCCCAAATCAGGGGATCAAGGGCTACACCTTC	CASSPNQGIKGYTF
TRBV14	TRBJ2-5	-	TRBD2	TGTGCCAGCAGCCAAGACCCCCAGTGGGGCGGGGGTTCGGAGACCCAGTACTTC	CASSQDPQWGGGSETQYF
TRBV2	TRBJ1-2	-	-	TGTGCCAGCTCGCCCCAGGATGGCTACACCTTC	CASSPQDGYTF
TRBV6-5	TRBJ1-1	-	-	TGTGCCAGCAGTCGCGACAGGAATGAAGCTTTCTTT	CASSRDRNEAFF
TRBV3-1/TRBV3-2	TRBJ1-1	few	TRBD1	TGTGCCAGCACTACGACCCCAACAGGGGGCTATGAAGCTTTCTTT	CASTTTPTGGYEAFF
TRBV6-6	TRBJ1-4	-	-	TGTGCCAGCGCCCTCGGGGAAAAACTGTTTTTT	CASALGEKLFF
TRBV9	TRBJ1-4	-	TRBD1	TGTGCCAGCAGCGGACAGGGGAACGTAAAACTGTTTTTT	CASSGQGNVKLFF
TRBV9	TRBJ2-3	-	-	TGTGCCAGCAGCCCCGGAACGGCGGACTCCACAGATACGCAGTATTTT	CASSPGTADSTDTQYF
TRBV19	TRBJ1-2	-	-	TGTGCCAGTAGTATCGACGGGGAAGGCGGCTACACCTTC	CASSIDGEGGYTF
TRBV6-5	TRBJ2-1	-	TRBD2	TGTGCCAGCAGGAGGGCTAGCGGGGTCAATGAGCAGTTCTTC	CASRRASGVNEQFF
TRBV5-1	TRBJ2-5	-	-	TGCGCCAGCAGCTGGCTGGGCTTCCAAGAGACCCAGTACTTC	CASSWLGFQETQYF
TRBV9	TRBJ2-1	-	TRBD1	TGTGCCAGCAGCGTAGCGACAGGGGGATACAATGAGCAGTTCTTC	CASSVATGGYNEQFF
TRBV9	TRBJ2-2	-	-	TGTGCCAGCAGCGTAGCGGGGGCGAACACCGGGGAGCTGTTTTTT	CASSVAGANTGELFF
TRBV3-1/TRBV3-2	TRBJ2-5	-	-	TGTGCCAGCAGCCAAAGATCGGGTTTAGAGACCCAGTACTTC	CASSQRSGLETQYF
TRBV6-1	TRBJ2-7	-	TRBD2	TGTGCCAGCAGTGAACGGCGACTAGCGGGGGGTTACGAGCAGTACTTC	CASSERRLAGGYEQYF
TRBV7-7	TRBJ2-2	once	-	TGTGCTAGCAGCTCTATCGGGTTGGGCACCGGGGAGCTGTTTTTT	CASSSIGLGTGELFF
TRBV9	TRBJ1-1	-	-	TGTGCCAGCAGCGTAGCTGGGGTGGACATCCCTTTCTTT	CASSVAGVDIPFF
TRBV7-8	TRBJ1-5	-	TRBD1	TGTGCCAGCAGACGGGACAGGGGATATCAGCCCCAGCATTTT	CASRRDRGYQPQHF
TRBV4-1	TRBJ2-7	-	-	TGCGCCAGCAGCCAAGATCTCAGGGTATGGGACGAGCAGTACTTC	CASSQDLRVWDEQYF
TRBV6-6	TRBJ1-1	once	-	TGTGCCAGCTCCTTGGACGGGTGGAGGGGAGCTTTCTTT	CASSLDGWRGAFF
TRBV16	TRBJ1-2	-	-	TGTGCCAGCAGCCAAGACCCGAGGAATGGCTACACCTTC	CASSQDPRNGYTF
TRBV12-3/TRBV12-4	TRBJ1-2	-	-	TGTGCCAGCAGTTTCAGGCAGACCTATGGCTACACCTTC	CASSFRQTYGYTF
TRBV9	TRBJ2-7	few	TRBD1	TGTGCCAGCAGCGAGTCCGGGACAGGGGTTTCCTACGAGCAGTACTTC	CASSESGTGVSYEQYF
TRBV6-2/TRBV6-3	TRBJ1-5	-	-	TGTGCCAGCAGTTTCGTCCTACAGAGTTATAGCAATCAGCCCCAGCATTTT	CASSFVLQSYSNQPQHF
TRBV27	TRBJ1-2	-	-	TGTGCCAGCAGTTTGAAGGGGCGTAACTATGGCTACACCTTC	CASSLKGRNYGYTF
TRBV5-6	TRBJ2-7	-	-	TGTGCCAGCAGCCCACCTCCCGGGAGGGGGCTATCCTACGAGCAGTACTTC	CASSPPPGRGLSYEQYF